These T cell receptor beta chains were read from a single sample in a study of cytomegalovirus exposure and HLA in healthy donors. Measured with immunoSEQ multiplex PCR; TCRdb has only the in-frame clones, and not every one. The sample carries over 200,000 clones, around nine tenths recorded once. The sample taken for sequencing was PBMCs. These receptors all stem from a woman aged 18-30 years in good health and CMV-seronegative. Each CDR3 is given with its conserved first and last residue. The D gene is left open where the match is weak. The size entry is marked missing in some rows and otherwise reads once, few, many or a size class.

v_call	d_call	clone_size	j_call	cdr3_nt	cdr3_aa
TRBV5-4	-	-	TRBJ1-5	TGTGCCAGCAGCGCGGACAGTAATCAGCCCCAGCATTTT	CASSADSNQPQHF
TRBV4-1	TRBD1	many	TRBJ2-1	TGCGCCAGCAGCCATCAGAACAGGGGGCGAAATGAGCAGTTCTTC	CASSHQNRGRNEQFF
TRBV27	TRBD1	-	TRBJ2-4	TGTGCCAGCAGTCCAGGACCCTACAGGGGGCTATTGGACTTC	CASSPGPYRGLLDF
TRBV2	-	-	TRBJ2-7	TGTGCCAGCAGACCCACAGGGTACGAGCAGTACTTC	CASRPTGYEQYF
TRBV7-9	TRBD2	-	TRBJ2-1	TGTGCCAGCAGCTCTGGACTAGCGGGGACCTACAATGAGCAGTTCTTC	CASSSGLAGTYNEQFF
TRBV19	-	few	TRBJ2-7	TGTGCCAGTAGTATTTCGGGAGACGAGCAGTACTTC	CASSISGDEQYF
TRBV6-5	-	-	TRBJ2-5	TGTGCCAGCAGTTACTCGTCGGGGACCCAGTACTTC	CASSYSSGTQYF
TRBV28	TRBD2	-	TRBJ2-2	TGTGCCAGCAGAACCCAAGCGGGAGAGTTAACCGGGGAGCTGTTTTTT	CASRTQAGELTGELFF
TRBV14	TRBD2	-	TRBJ2-7	TGTGCCAGCAGCCAAGGTATCGGGAGGGCCTACGAGCAGTACTTC	CASSQGIGRAYEQYF
TRBV6-5	TRBD1	-	TRBJ2-1	TGTGCCAGCAGTCACCGGGACAGGGTGTTCTTC	CASSHRDRVFF
TRBV11-1	TRBD1	-	TRBJ2-7	TGTGCCAGCAGCCAGCCGATGACAGGGGTCGAGCAGTACTTC	CASSQPMTGVEQYF
TRBV27	TRBD2	once	TRBJ2-5	TGTGCCAGCAGTTTAGCGGGAGGGCCTGGGGAGACCCAGTACTTC	CASSLAGGPGETQYF
TRBV2	-	-	TRBJ2-2	TGTGCCAGCAGCGACCCCGGGACATTTGCGAACACCGGGGAGCTGTTTTTT	CASSDPGTFANTGELFF
TRBV5-6	-	-	TRBJ1-5	TGTGCCAGCAGCTTAAGAGATCAGCCCCAGCATTTT	CASSLRDQPQHF
TRBV6-1	TRBD2	-	TRBJ2-7	TGTGCCAGCAGTGAATGGACTAGCGGGATCTCCTACGAGCAGTACTTC	CASSEWTSGISYEQYF
TRBV29-1	-	few	TRBJ1-1	TGCAGCGTTGCGGACACTGAAGCTTTCTTT	CSVADTEAFF
TRBV28	TRBD2	-	TRBJ2-7	TGTGCCAGCAACGGGGGGGGGCTGAGCTCCTACGAGCAGTACTTC	CASNGGGLSSYEQYF
TRBV5-1	TRBD2	-	TRBJ2-3	TGCGCCAGCAGCTTGGGTACTAGCGGGACTCATACGCAGTATTTT	CASSLGTSGTHTQYF
TRBV28	-	-	TRBJ2-4	TGTGCCAGCAGTGAGACTCTAGCCAAAAACATTCAGTACTTC	CASSETLAKNIQYF
TRBV11-3	-	-	TRBJ2-5	TGTGCCAGCAGCTTAGATGAGGAGACCCAGTACTTC	CASSLDEETQYF
TRBV19	-	-	TRBJ2-1	TGTGCCAGTACCCCCCGCAGGGGACCCCCTGAGCAGTTCTTC	CASTPRRGPPEQFF
TRBV5-6	TRBD1	-	TRBJ1-1	TGTGCCAGCAGCCGGGACAGGGGGCGCACTGAAGCTTTCTTT	CASSRDRGRTEAFF
TRBV4-2	-	-	TRBJ2-1	TGTGCCAGCTTGAGACAGGAGAACAATGAGCAGTTCTTC	CASLRQENNEQFF
TRBV6-1	TRBD1	-	TRBJ2-7	TGTGCCAGCAGTGAAGCAGGGGGCTTTACCTACGAGCAGTACTTC	CASSEAGGFTYEQYF
TRBV2	-	-	TRBJ1-2	TGTGCCAGCACCAGTTCGATCGGGGGATTCTATGGCTACACCTTC	CASTSSIGGFYGYTF
TRBV30	TRBD1	-	TRBJ1-4	TGTGCCGCGGCGGGACAGCATAATGAAAAACTGTTTTTT	CAAAGQHNEKLFF